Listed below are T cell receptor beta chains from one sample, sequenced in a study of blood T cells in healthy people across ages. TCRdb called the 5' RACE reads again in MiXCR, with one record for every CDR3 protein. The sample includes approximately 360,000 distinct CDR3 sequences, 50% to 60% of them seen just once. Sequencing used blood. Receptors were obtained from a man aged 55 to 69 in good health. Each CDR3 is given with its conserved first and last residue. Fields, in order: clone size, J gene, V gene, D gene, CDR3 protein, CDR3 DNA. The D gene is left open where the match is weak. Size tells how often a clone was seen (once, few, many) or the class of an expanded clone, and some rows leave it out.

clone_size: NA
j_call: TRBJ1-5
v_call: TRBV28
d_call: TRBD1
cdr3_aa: CASSLRGRGNQPQHF
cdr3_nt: TGTGCCAGCAGTTTAAGGGGGCGCGGCAATCAGCCCCAGCATTTT

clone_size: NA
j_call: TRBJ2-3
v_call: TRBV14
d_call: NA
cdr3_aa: CASSQGERISTDTQYF
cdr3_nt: TGTGCCAGCAGCCAAGGAGAGAGGATAAGCACAGATACGCAGTATTTT

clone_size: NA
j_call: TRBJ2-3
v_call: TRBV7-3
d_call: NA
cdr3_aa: CASSPQAMGTQYF
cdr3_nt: TGTGCCAGCAGCCCCCAAGCGATGGGTACGCAGTATTTT

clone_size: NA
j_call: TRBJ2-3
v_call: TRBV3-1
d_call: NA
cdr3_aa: CASSSTRDMSTDTQYF
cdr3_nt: TGTGCCAGCAGCTCAACCCGGGACATGAGCACAGATACGCAGTATTTT

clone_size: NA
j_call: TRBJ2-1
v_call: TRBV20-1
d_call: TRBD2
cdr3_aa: CSARPSGRAVNEQFF
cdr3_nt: TGCAGTGCTCGACCCAGCGGGAGGGCCGTCAATGAGCAGTTCTTC

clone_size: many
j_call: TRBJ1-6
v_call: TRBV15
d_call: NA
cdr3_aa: CATSMTSYNSPLHF
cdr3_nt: TGTGCCACCAGCATGACCAGTTATAATTCACCCCTCCACTTT

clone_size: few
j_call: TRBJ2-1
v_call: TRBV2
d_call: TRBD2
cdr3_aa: CASSEGLAGSEQFF
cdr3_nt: TGTGCCAGCAGTGAGGGTCTAGCGGGCAGTGAGCAGTTCTTC

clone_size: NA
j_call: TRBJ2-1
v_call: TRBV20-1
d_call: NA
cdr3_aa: CSPIRGGTGEQFF
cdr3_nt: TGCAGTCCCATCCGTGGAGGGACGGGTGAGCAGTTCTTC

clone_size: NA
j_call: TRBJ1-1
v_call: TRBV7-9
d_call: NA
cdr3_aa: CAAGDSNTEAFF
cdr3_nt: TGTGCCGCGGGGGATTCGAACACTGAAGCTTTCTTT

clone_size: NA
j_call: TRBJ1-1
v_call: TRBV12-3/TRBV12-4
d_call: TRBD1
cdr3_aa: CASSAGQGYTEAFF
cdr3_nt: TGTGCCAGCAGTGCGGGACAGGGGTACACTGAAGCTTTCTTT

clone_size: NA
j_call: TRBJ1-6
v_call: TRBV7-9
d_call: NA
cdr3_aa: CASSLGKQGSSYNSPLHF
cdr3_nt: TGTGCCAGCAGCTTAGGGAAGCAGGGGAGCTCCTATAATTCACCCCTCCACTTT